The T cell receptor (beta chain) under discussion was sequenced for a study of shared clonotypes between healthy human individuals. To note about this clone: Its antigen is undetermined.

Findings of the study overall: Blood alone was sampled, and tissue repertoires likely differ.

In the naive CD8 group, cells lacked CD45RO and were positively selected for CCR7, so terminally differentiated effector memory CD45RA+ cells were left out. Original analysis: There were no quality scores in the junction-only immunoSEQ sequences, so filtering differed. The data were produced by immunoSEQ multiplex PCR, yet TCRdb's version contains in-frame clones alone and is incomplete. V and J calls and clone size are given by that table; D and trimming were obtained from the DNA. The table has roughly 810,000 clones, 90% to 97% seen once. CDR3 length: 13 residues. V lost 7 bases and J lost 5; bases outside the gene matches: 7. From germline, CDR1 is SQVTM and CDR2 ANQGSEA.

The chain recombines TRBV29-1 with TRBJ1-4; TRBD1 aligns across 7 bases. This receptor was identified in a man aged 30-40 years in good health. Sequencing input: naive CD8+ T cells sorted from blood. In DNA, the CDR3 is TGCAGCGCCCGGGACAGCCTAAATGAAAAACTGTTTTTT. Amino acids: CSARDSLNEKLFF.